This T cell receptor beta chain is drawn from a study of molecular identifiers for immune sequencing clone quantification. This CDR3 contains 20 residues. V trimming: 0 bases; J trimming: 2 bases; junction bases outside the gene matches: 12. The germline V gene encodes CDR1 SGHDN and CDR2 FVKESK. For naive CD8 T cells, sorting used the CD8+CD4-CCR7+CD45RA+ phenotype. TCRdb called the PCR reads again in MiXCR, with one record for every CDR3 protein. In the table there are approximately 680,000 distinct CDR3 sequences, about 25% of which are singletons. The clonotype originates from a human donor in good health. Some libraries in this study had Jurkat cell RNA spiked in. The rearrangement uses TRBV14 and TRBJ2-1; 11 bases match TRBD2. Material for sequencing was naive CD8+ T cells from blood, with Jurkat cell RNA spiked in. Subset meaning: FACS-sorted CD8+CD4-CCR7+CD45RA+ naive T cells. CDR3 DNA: TGTGCCAGCAGCCAAGAAGGGGTAGCGGGAGGGCCTTTTGCCTACAATGAGCAGTTCTTC. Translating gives CASSQEGVAGGPFAYNEQFF.